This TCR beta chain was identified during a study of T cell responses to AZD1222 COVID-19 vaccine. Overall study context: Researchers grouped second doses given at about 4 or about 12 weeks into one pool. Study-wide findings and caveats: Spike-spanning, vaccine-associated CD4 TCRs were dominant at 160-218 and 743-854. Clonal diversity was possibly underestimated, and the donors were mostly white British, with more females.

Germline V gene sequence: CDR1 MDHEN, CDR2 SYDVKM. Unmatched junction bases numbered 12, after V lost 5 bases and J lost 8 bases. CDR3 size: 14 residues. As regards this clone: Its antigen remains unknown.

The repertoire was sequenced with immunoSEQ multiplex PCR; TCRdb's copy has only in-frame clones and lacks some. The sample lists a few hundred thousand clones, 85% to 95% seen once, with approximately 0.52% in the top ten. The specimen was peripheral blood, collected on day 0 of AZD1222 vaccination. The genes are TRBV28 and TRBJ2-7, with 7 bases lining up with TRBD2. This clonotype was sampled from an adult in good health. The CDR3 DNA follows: TGTGCCAGCAGTGGGGAGGGACTCCTATCCCAGCAGTACTTC. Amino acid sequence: CASSGEGLLSQQYF. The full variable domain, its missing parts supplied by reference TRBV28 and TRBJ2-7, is DVKVTQSSRYLVKRTGEKVFLECVQDMDHENMFWYRQDPGLGLRLIYFSYDVKMKEKGDIPEGYSVSREKKERFSLILESASTNQTSMYLCASSGEGLLSQQYFGPGTRLTVT.